What follows is one TCR beta chain and its context. This sample is part of a study of monozygotic twins with inflammatory bowel disease. This CDR3 contains 15 residues. Germline V lookup: CDR1 MNHEY, CDR2 SVGAGI. One entry per CDR3 protein, without DNA, is what TCRdb gives after re-calling the 5' RACE reads. The sample holds fewer than 200,000 distinct CDR3 sequences. Sequenced sample: blood. This clonotype was obtained from a human donor with ulcerative colitis or Crohn's disease, or a healthy co-twin of an affected twin (not recorded which). V gene TRBV6-5 combines with J gene TRBJ2-3; TCRdb's D call of TRBD2 is untestable without DNA. CDR3 sequence: CASRGPSGISDTQYF.